This is a list of T cell receptor beta chains from one sample in a study of technical replicates of blood from a few donors. Assay: immunoSEQ multiplex PCR; the TCRdb copy retains only in-frame clones and omits some. The sample lists about 80,000 clones, around 90% occurring once. The sequenced sample consisted of T cells isolated from PBMCs. These receptors were taken from a human donor in good health. Each CDR3 is given with its conserved first and last residue.

V,CDR3
TRBV29-1,CSVGIGPNEKLFF
TRBV2,CASREREVGRDEQYF
TRBV7-9,CASSLALETQYF
TRBV10-1,CASSRTNTGELFF
TRBV19,CASSFGNTEAFF
TRBV5-1,CASSWGWGVNYGYTF
TRBV5-6,CASSLWGGRTGELFF
TRBV11-3,CASSSLGGTSGYEQYF
TRBV6-1,CAGRTGGRYGYTF
TRBV7-8,CASSFKETQYF
TRBV10-3,CAISDRQGNTEAFF
TRBV5-4,CASSFWASNQPQHF
TRBV28,CASSLWGRFTEAFF
TRBV9,CASSWTSGGGNEQFF
TRBV11-2,CASSTATYEQYF
TRBV30,CAWRGSGSYEQYF
TRBV27,CASSPGTSGRNEQFF
TRBV10-1,CASSRDRGYEQYF
TRBV30,CAWEVSGKFDYEQYF
TRBV10-3,CAISESRQGAFEKLFF
TRBV7-9,CASSREQTEAFF
TRBV9,CASSVTLAGGEQFF
TRBV28,CASSPISPQGYEQYF
TRBV11-3,CASSLGLVTDTQYF
TRBV18,CASSLRQGISTEAFF
TRBV7-6,CATTPGETYNEQFF
TRBV7-9,CASSSQGGAGEQYF
TRBV7-3,CASSSSGTGADTQYF
TRBV9,CASSVGDSGKQYF
TRBV28,CAYQAGGPTGELFF
TRBV7-2,CASSLVLTFQETQYF
TRBV4-2,CASSGKGHDYGYTF
TRBV6-5,CASRRRQGAEAFF
TRBV19,CASSLTGYEQYF
TRBV28,CASSWDPGQGEKLFF
TRBV2,CASSVRQGGVNTEAFF
TRBV2,CASSSGVYEQYF
TRBV5-1,CASSLRGSTGIPYEQYF
TRBV29-1,CSGGLVGDTQYF
TRBV2,CASSPNLGAGELFF
TRBV13,CASSSGLASYNEQFF
TRBV10-3,CAINGQAEETQYF
TRBV2,CASSPGQVYQPQHF
TRBV4-3,CASSLSQIGLAGGLFTGELFF
TRBV9,CASSVHPRDSEAFF
TRBV7-9,CASSFLTSGYTQYF
TRBV2,CASTLQGRYTEAFF
TRBV6-5,CASSKDMSSYNEQFF
TRBV7-2,CASSPTSGSPYQQYF
TRBV30,CAWSPGRGGFKETQYF
TRBV4-3,CASSPRQGIANYGYTF
TRBV18,CASSPRDRDEQYF
TRBV14,CASSQGIIAGYNEQFF
TRBV10-3,CAISEGGENTEAFF
TRBV5-4,CASSLGQRNTEAFF
TRBV7-2,CAKITETEAFF
TRBV9,CASSAALRAYEQYF